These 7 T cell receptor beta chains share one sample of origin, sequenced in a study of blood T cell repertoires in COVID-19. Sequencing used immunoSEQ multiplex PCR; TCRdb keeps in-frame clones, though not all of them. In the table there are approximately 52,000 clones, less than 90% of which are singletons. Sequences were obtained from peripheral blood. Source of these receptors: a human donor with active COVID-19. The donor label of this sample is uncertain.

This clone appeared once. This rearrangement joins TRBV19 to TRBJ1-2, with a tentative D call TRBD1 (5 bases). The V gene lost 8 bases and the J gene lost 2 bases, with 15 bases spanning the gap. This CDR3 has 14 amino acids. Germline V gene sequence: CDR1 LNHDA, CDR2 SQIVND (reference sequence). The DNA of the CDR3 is TGTGCCAGTGAATATGGAGGGGCCAACTATGGCTACACCTTC. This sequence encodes CASEYGGANYGYTF.

The CDR3 region is CASSVGSRGGGLAKNIQYF. The CDR3 coding sequence is TGTGCCAGCAGCGTCGGCTCTCGCGGGGGGGGCTTAGCCAAAAACATTCAGTACTTC. This rearrangement joins TRBV9 to TRBJ2-4; 9 nucleotides agree with TRBD2. The J segment lost 0 bases and the V segment lost 2 bases, leaving 12 bases of the junction unmatched. Germline CDR1 is SGDLS and CDR2 is YYNGEE. The CDR3 runs 19 residues.

CDR3 residues: CASSLAHASYEQYF. CDR3 in DNA: TGTGCCAGCAGCTTGGCACATGCCTCCTACGAGCAGTACTTC. V gene TRBV5-6 combines with J gene TRBJ2-7, with unresolved D. The V gene's germline CDR1 is SGHDT and CDR2 YYEEEE. The CDR3 consists of 14 residues. The ends were cut back, 0 bases at V and 0 bases at J, with 7 bases in the middle.

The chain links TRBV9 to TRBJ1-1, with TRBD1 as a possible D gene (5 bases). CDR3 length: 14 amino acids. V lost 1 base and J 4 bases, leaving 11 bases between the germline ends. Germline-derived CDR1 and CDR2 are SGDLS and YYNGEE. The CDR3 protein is CASSVNVGGTEAFF. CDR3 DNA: TGTGCCAGCAGCGTAAATGTGGGGGGCACTGAAGCTTTCTTT.

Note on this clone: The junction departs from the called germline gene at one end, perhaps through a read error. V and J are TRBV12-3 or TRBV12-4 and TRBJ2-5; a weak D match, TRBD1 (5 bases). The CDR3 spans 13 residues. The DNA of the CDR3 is TGTGCCAGCAGGTTAGGGGCCTTGGAGACCCAGTACTTC. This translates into CASRLGALETQYF.

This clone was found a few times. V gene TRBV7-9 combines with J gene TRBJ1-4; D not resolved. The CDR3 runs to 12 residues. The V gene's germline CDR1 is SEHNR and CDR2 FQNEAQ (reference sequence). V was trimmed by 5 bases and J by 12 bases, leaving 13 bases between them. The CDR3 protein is CASSPGGIELFF. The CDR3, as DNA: TGTGCCAGCAGCCCCGGCGGCATCGAACTGTTTTTT.

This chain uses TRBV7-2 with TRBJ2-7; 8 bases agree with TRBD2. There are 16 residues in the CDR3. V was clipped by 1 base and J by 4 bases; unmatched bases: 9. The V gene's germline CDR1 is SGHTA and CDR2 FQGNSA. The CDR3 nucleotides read TGTGCCAGCAGCTTAGGACCTGCGGGGGGAATGTACGAGCAGTACTTC. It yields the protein CASSLGPAGGMYEQYF. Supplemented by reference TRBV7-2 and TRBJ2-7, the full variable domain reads GAGVSQSPSNKVTEKGKDVELRCDPISGHTALYWYRQSLGQGLEFLIYFQGNSAPDKSGLPSDRFSAERTGGSVSTLTIQRTQQEDSAVYLCASSLGPAGGMYEQYFGPGTRLTVT.